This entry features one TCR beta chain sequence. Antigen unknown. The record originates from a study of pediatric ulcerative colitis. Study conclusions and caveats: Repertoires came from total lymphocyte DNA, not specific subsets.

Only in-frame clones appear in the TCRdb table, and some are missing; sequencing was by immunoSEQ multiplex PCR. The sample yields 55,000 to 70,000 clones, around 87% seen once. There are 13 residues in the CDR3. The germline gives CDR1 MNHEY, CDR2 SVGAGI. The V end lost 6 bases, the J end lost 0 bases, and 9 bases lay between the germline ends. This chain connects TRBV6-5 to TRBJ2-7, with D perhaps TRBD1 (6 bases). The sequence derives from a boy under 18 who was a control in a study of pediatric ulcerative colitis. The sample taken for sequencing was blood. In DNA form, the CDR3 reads TGTGCCAGCAGCCAGGGGCCCTCCTACGAGCAGTACTTC. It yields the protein CASSQGPSYEQYF.